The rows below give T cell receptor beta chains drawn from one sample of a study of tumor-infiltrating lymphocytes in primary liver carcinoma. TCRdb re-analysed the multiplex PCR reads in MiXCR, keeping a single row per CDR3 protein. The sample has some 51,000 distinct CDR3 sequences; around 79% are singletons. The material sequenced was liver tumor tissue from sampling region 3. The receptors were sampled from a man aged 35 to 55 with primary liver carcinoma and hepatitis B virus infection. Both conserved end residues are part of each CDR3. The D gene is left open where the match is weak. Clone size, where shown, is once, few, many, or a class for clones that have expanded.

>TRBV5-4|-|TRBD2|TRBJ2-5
CASSLAHKAGVGETQYF
TGTGCCAGCAGCTTGGCCCACAAAGCGGGGGTGGGTGAGACCCAGTACTTC
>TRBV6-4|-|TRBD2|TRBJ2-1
CATSDSSSGITFF
TGTGCCACCAGTGACTCGAGCAGCGGGATTACGTTCTTC
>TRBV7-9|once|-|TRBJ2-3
CTSSLAGGSTDTQYF
TGTACCAGCAGCTTAGCCGGCGGTAGCACAGATACACAGTATTTT
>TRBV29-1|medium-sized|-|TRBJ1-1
CSVAQQVNTEAFF
TGCAGCGTTGCCCAACAGGTTAACACTGAAGCTTTCTTT
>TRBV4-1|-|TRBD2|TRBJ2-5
CASSPGSMLAGEAKETQYF
TGCGCCAGCAGCCCAGGCTCGATGCTAGCGGGAGAGGCGAAAGAGACCCAGTATTTC
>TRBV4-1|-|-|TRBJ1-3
CISSQAGNTIYF
TGCATCAGCAGCCAAGCTGGAAACACCATATATTTT
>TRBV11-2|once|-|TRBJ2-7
CVSGFGVPRIEQYF
TGTGTCAGCGGCTTTGGAGTTCCTCGAATCGAGCAGTACTTC
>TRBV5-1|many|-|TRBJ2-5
CASSRGLEETQYF
TGCGCCAGCAGCCGCGGACTGGAAGAGACCCAGTACTTC
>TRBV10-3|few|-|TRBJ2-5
CAMSTGQETQYF
TGTGCCATGAGCACAGGTCAAGAGACCCAGTACTTC
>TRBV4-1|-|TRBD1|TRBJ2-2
CANCRDRVFTGELFF
TGCGCCAACTGTCGGGACAGGGTTTTCACGGGGGAGCTGTTTTTT
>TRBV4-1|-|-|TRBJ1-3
CASSSPPGHTNIIYF
TGCGCCAGCAGCTCGCCTCCGGGACATACAAACATCATATATTTT
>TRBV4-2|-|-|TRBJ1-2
CASTQGSSSWGYTF
TGTGCCAGCACCCAAGGATCGTCTAGTTGGGGCTACACCTTC
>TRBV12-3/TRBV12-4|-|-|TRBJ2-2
CVISRRPGELFF
TGTGTCATCAGTCGTAGGCCCGGGGAGCTGTTTTTT
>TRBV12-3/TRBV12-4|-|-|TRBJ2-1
CASNHRRYNEQFF
TGTGCCAGCAACCATAGGCGCTACAATGAGCAGTTCTTC
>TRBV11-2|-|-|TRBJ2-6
CASSSGPWHSSGANVLTF
TGTGCCAGCAGCTCAGGGCCATGGCACAGTTCTGGGGCCAACGTCCTGACTTTC
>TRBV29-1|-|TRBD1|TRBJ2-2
CSVVQGELFF
TGCAGTGTGGTGCAGGGGGAACTGTTTTTT
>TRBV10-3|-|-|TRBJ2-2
CVIQQGDTGELFF
TGTGTCATCCAACAGGGAGACACTGGGGAGCTGTTTTTT
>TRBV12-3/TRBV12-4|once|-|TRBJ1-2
CASSFGRHGYTF
TGTGCCAGCAGTTTTGGCAGGCATGGCTACACCTTC
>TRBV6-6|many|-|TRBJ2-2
CASRRGQPPAGELFF
TGTGCCAGCAGGAGAGGACAGCCCCCAGCGGGGGAGCTGTTTTTT
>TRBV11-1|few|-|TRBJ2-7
CVSSGQAACEQYF
TGTGTCAGCAGCGGGCAGGCGGCCTGCGAGCAGTACTTC
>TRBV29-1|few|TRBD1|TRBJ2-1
CSAPTGGQHLF
TGCAGCGCCCCCACAGGGGGTCAGCATCTCTTC
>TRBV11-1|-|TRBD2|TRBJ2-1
CASTLGGADEQFF
TGTGCCAGCACTCTCGGGGGGGCGGATGAGCAGTTCTTC
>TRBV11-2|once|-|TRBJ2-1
CASGLDIILAMGEQFF
TGTGCCAGCGGCTTGGATATCATACTAGCCATGGGTGAGCAGTTCTTC
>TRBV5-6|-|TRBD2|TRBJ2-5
CASSRQSGGETQYF
TGTGCCAGCAGCAGACAGAGCGGGGGAGAGACCCAGTACTTC
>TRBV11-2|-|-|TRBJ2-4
CVSSLDSGLAKGIQYF
TGTGTCAGCAGCTTAGATTCGGGGCTAGCCAAAGGCATTCAGTACTTC
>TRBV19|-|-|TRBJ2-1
CASSMAGGHDEQFF
TGTGCCAGTAGTATGGCTGGAGGTCACGATGAGCAGTTCTTC
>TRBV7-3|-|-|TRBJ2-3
CASSLGRTDTHYF
TGTGCCAGCAGCCTCGGACGGACAGATACGCACTATTTT
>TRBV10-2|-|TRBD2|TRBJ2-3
CASSVWTSGRGADMQYF
TGCGCCAGCAGTGTATGGACTAGCGGGAGAGGGGCGGATATGCAGTATTTT
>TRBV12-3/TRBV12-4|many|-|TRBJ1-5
CASNLGGVDQPQHF
TGTGCCAGCAACCTGGGAGGGGTCGATCAGCCCCAGCATTTT
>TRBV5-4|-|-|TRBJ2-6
CASSLPGLTGANVLFF
TGTGCCAGCAGCTTGCCGGGGTTGACGGGGGCCAACGTCCTGTTTTTC
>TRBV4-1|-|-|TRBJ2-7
CASSLPSKRSQGVDEQYF
TGCGCCAGCAGCCTCCCGTCCAAAAGGTCCCAGGGAGTGGACGAGCAGTACTTC
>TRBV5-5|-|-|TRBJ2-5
CASSPAWGLGETQYF
TGTGCCAGCAGCCCGGCATGGGGCCTGGGAGAGACCCAGTACTTC
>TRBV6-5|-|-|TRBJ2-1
CASSPTENNGQFF
TGTGCCAGCAGCCCAACAGAGAACAATGGGCAGTTCTTC
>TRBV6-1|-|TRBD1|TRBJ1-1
CASSDIAGGLIIEAFF
TGTGCCAGCAGCGATATAGCAGGGGGATTGATCATTGAAGCTTTCTTT
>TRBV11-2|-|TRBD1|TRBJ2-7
CASSSTGGRSYEQYF
TGTGCTAGCAGCTCTACAGGGGGTCGGAGCTACGAGCAGTACTTC
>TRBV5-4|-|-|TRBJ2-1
CASSSGIVGRAEQFF
TGTGCCAGCAGCTCGGGGATAGTGGGGAGAGCTGAGCAGTTCTTT
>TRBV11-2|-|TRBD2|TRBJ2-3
CTSSLEGLAWTDTQYF
TGTACCAGCAGCTTGGAGGGACTAGCGTGGACAGATACGCAATATTTT
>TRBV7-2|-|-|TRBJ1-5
CASSLDRDQPQHF
TGTGCCAGCAGCTTAGACAGGGATCAGCCCCAGCATTTT
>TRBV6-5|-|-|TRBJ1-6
CASSSRPGPNPPLHF
TGTGCCAGCAGTTCCCGCCCCGGGCCTAATCCACCCCTCCACTTT
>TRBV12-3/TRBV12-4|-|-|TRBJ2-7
CGSSLAFASYEQYF
TGTGGCAGTAGTTTAGCGTTTGCGTCCTACGAGCAGTACTTC
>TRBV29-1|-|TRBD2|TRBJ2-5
CSVGGLAGDGTQYF
TGCAGCGTCGGAGGGCTAGCGGGAGACGGGACCCAGTACTTC
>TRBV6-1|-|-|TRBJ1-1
CASSEHLVGTEAFF
TGTGCCAGCAGTGAACATCTTGTTGGCACTGAAGCTTTCTTT
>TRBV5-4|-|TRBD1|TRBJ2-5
CASSSMTGIGGTQYF
TGTGCCAGCAGCAGCATGACAGGGATTGGCGGGACCCAGTACTTC
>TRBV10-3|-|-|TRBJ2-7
CAINGDTLQAGGKQRIEQYF
TGTGCCATCAATGGGGATACCCTCCAAGCAGGGGGGAAGCAGCGAATTGAGCAGTACTTC
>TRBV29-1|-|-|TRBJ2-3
CSVERRGSTDTQYF
TGCAGCGTTGAAAGGAGGGGTAGCACAGATACGCAGTATTTT
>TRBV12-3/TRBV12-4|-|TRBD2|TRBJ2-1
CVNTAPSGRGSGQFF
TGTGTCAACACCGCCCCTAGCGGGAGGGGGAGTGGGCAGTTCTTC
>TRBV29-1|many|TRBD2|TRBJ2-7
CSVGEGSYEQYF
TGCAGCGTTGGGGAGGGGTCCTACGAGCAGTACTTC